The sequence of this T cell receptor (beta chain) was determined in a study of T cells in Graves' hyperthyroidism and ophthalmopathy (dated by TCRdb to the late 2010s). Background on the whole study: Peripheral blood samples were taken at the time of initial diagnosis, prior to any treatment. Prospective prediction of ophthalmopathy was tested in an independent validation cohort consisting of fewer than 20 hyperthyroidism patients and approximately 16 patients who later progressed to ophthalmopathy. After blood sampling, hyperthyroidism patients were treated with methimazole at a starting dose of 30 mg daily, and ophthalmopathy patients were treated with high-dose intravenous methylprednisolone. Thyroid tissue and blood T-cell repertoires from about 6 Graves' hyperthyroidism patients were also compared in the study. For training and testing, the approximately 97 patients in the discovery cohort were randomly divided in a 7:3 ratio. To identify TCR V-J signatures that set the groups apart, the researchers used a discovery cohort of 90 to 100 patients, made up of under 50 with Graves' ophthalmopathy and 55 to 65 with stable Graves' hyperthyroidism. According to the paper, TCR Vbeta CDR3 sequencing was carried out on approximately 140 peripheral blood samples, which came from more than 40 ophthalmopathy, around 75 hyperthyroidism and roughly 17 progressor patients.

The germline V gene provides CDR1 SQVTM and CDR2 ANQGSEA. The CDR3 goes from the cysteine to the phenylalanine over 13 residues. CDR3 DNA only is kept here, 39 bases in frame from base 1. V trim: 1 base; J trim: 2 bases; unmatched bases: 2. Here is what the overall study found, with its caveats: A model built on a 13 V-J signature distinguished ophthalmopathy from stable hyperthyroidism, reaching about 88% sensitivity and under 84% specificity in cross-validation and 80%/75% in testing. Most expanded thyroid clonotypes (frequency above 0.001) were also found in blood, which suggests that blood repertoires may mirror thyroid immune responses. In validation, progression to ophthalmopathy was predicted by the model with nearly 71% sensitivity and 72% to 80% specificity, a median of roughly six months before onset. No statistical method was used to fix the sample size in advance, and group allocation was not hidden from the investigators.

This clonotype appeared many times. This clone's antigen is unknown. Base qualities are missing; no much larger clone stands one base away. The TCR beta CDR3 regions were amplified from RNA transcripts. For the first round of RT-PCR on the TCR CDR3, the HTBI primer set was used together with the Qiagen OneStep RT-PCR kit. A second multiplex PCR round built the libraries, followed by size selection and purification. Sequencing of the libraries was done on an Illumina HiSeq2000 using paired-end 100 bp reads. For the original study's pipeline: SOAPnuke was used to process the raw data, throwing out any read that contained adapters or uncalled bases, had a mean Phred below 15, or lacked an exact constant-primer or identifier match. High-quality paired reads were merged with COPE v1.2.5, and unique nucleotide sequences were defined as clonotypes. MiTCR v1.1 was used to align clonotypes to the IMGT TRBV, TRBD and TRBJ reference segments. The analysis included only V-J combinations with a frequency above 0.0001, which together covered 99% to 99.2% of the repertoires. A TCS score was defined as the ratio of F50 (clonal expansion) to E x V (chaos), with BLOSUM62-based TCRdist applied between CDR3 peptides within each V-J. Welch's t-statistics and random forest reduced several hundred V-J features to 10 to 15, which were used in a naive Bayes classifier (R e1071). The Morisita-Horn index was used to measure how similar the thyroid and blood repertoires were. TCRdb passed the public sequencing reads through fastp at Q25 and MiXCR, retaining productive beta sequences. Merged by CDR3 protein, the rows form single entries marked with the most common genes and DNA. TCRdb, not the authors, supplied the V and J calls. This sample comprises hundreds of thousands of distinct CDR3 sequences, over 35% of them detected only once. The ten largest make up 7.5% to 9.5% of the sample.

Stable Graves' hyperthyroidism was defined as no progression to ophthalmopathy during 18 months of follow-up. The hyperthyroidism patients were between 18 and 65 years old and newly diagnosed, with a disease duration of less than 2 months. Exclusion was applied to patients with uncontrolled infections, other autoimmune diseases, pregnancy or lactation. Diagnoses were based on clinical symptoms, serum thyroxine and TRAb, thyroid ultrasound and orbital computed tomography. PBMCs were separated from 10 ml of fresh peripheral blood using Ficoll-Paque density gradient centrifugation. Total RNA was extracted with Trizol reagent, and quality was checked on an Agilent 2100 Bioanalyzer.

The sample taken for sequencing was blood. Here the chain combines TRBV29-1 and TRBJ2-7; the junction holds 7 bases that match TRBD1. This clonotype was obtained from a man aged 18 to 30 with Graves' hyperthyroidism. The sequenced DNA is TGCAGCGTTGAAGCGGACAGGCCCTACGAGCAGTACTTC. It translates as CSVEADRPYEQYF.